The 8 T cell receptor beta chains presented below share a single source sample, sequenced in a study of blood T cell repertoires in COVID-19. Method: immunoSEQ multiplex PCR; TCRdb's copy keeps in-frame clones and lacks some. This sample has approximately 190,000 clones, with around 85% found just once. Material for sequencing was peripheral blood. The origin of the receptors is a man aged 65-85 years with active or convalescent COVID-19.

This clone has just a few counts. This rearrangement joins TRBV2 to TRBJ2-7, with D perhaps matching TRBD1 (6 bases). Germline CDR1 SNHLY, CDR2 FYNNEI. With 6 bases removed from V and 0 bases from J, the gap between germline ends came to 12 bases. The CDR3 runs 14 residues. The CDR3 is CASSSGQLSYEQYF. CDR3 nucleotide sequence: TGTGCCAGCAGCTCCGGACAGCTCTCCTACGAGCAGTACTTC.

This chain's CDR3 is CASSFLQGALTGANVLTF. Written as DNA, the CDR3 is TGTGCCAGCAGCTTTCTGCAGGGGGCTCTAACTGGGGCCAACGTCCTGACTTTC. V gene TRBV5-6 combines with J gene TRBJ2-6, with 8 bases matching TRBD1. This CDR3 region has 18 residues. CDR1 and CDR2 from the germline V gene are SGHDT and YYEEEE. The ends lost 2 bases at V and 2 bases at J; junction bases unmatched: 9.

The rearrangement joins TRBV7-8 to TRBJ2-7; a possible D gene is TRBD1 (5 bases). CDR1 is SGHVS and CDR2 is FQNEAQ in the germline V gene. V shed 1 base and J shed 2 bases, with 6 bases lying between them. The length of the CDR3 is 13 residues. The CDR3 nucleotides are TGTGCCAGCAGCTTAGGACAGCCCTACGAGCAGTACTTC. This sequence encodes CASSLGQPYEQYF. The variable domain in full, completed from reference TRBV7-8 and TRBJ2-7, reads GAGVSQSPRYKVAKRGQDVALRCDPISGHVSLFWYQQALGQGPEFLTYFQNEAQLDKSGLPSDRFFAERPEGSVSTLKIQRTQQEDSAVYLCASSLGQPYEQYFGPGTRLTVT.

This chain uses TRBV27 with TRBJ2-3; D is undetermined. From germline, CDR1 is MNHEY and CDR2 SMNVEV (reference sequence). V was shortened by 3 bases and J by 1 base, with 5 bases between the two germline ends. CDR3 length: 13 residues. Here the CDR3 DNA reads TGTGCCAGCAGTTTCTACCGCACAGATACGCAGTATTTT. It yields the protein CASSFYRTDTQYF.

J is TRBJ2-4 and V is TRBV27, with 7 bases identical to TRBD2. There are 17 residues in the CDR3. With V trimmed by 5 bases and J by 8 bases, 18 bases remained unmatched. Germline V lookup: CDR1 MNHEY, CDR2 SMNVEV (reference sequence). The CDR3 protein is CASSPVPPWGGTDIQYF. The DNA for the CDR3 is TGTGCCAGCAGTCCAGTCCCCCCCTGGGGAGGGACCGACATTCAGTACTTC.

CDR3 nucleotides: TGTGCCAGCAGCCTCGCGTCCGGGACTAGCGTCACAGATACGCAGTATTTT. The encoded protein is CASSLASGTSVTDTQYF. V is TRBV7-2 and J is TRBJ2-3; 10 bases are a match to TRBD2. V trimming: 5 bases; J trimming: 2 bases; junction bases outside the gene matches: 10. Germline V gene data show CDR1 as SGHTA and CDR2 as FQGNSA. The CDR3 covers 17 residues.

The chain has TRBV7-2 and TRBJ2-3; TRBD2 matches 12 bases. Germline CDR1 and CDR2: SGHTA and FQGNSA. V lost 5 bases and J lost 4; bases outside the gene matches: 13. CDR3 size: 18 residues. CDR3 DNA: TGTGCCAGCAGCGCATCCCTTCCGGGACTAGCGGGCGCAGATACGCAGTATTTT. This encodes CASSASLPGLAGADTQYF.

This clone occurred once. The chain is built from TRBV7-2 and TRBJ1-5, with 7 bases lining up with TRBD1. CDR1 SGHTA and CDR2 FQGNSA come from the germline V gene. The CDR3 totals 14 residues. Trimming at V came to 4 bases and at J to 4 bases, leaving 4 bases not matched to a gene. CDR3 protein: CASSSRQGNQPQHF. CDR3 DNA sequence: TGTGCCAGCAGCTCTCGACAGGGAAATCAGCCCCAGCATTTT.